The T cell receptor (beta chain) under discussion was sequenced for a study of OX40 agonist ivuxolimab in advanced cancers. Background on the study: People in dose escalation had one of these cancers: hepatocellular carcinoma, melanoma, renal cell or head and neck cancer.

Notes on the study in general: CD4+ and CD8+ blood T cells expanded clonally by week 6 at 0.1 to 3.0 mg/kg. Clonal expansion in partial responders at 0.1-3.0 mg/kg ranked among the lowest.

The CDR3 spans 15 residues. The germline V and J ends were trimmed by 8 bases and 0 bases, with 17 bases remaining between them. Germline loops: CDR1 SEHNR, CDR2 FQNEAQ (reference sequence). Baseline was the first blood sampling point, followed by cycle 4 day 1 and cycle 7 day 1. On this clone: The antigen remains unidentified.

TCRdb keeps only in-frame clones here, not all; method: immunoSEQ multiplex PCR. The sample lists 30,000 to 35,000 clones; roughly nine tenths were seen once. This sample comprised CD4+ or CD8+ T cells sorted from blood, obtained in a trial of the OX40 agonist ivuxolimab. The V call is TRBV7-9, the J call TRBJ2-7, with D perhaps TRBD1 or TRBD2 (6 bases each). This receptor was taken from an adult with an advanced solid tumor such as melanoma, head and neck, liver or kidney cancer. The CDR3 nucleotides read TGTGCCAGCTTGGAGACAGGAGGGGGCTCCTACGAGCAGTACTTC. As protein: CASLETGGGSYEQYF.